Here is one TCR beta chain with its context. The source of the sample is a study of blood T cell repertoires in COVID-19. Study-wide context: Acute and convalescent COVID-19 samples came from the United States, Italy and Spain. PBMCs, B-cell-depleted T cells, or T cells were the source of the cDNA or gDNA that made up the material.

Original data processing: Amplification with reference gene primers provided the estimates of nucleated cell counts. The assay was immunoSEQ multiplex PCR, and TCRdb's table has in-frame clones only and misses some. That table supplies the V and J calls and clone size; D and trimming were determined from the DNA. The data show around 320,000 clones, roughly nine tenths seen once. Trimming left V 6 bases short and J 3 bases short, with 28 bases between. The CDR3 spans 18 residues. Germline lookup yields CDR1 SGHKS and CDR2 YYEKEE (reference sequence). Sequencing was carried out using peripheral blood. The source is a man between 18 and 29 years old with active or convalescent COVID-19. The chain has TRBV5-5 and TRBJ2-7, with D possibly being TRBD2 (6 bases). The CDR3 DNA follows: TGTGCCAGCATCCTGGGTCGGGGCGGGGAATCCCTAAACTACGAGCAGTACTTC. It is translated as CASILGRGGESLNYEQYF.